The present T cell receptor beta chain was sequenced within a study of blood T cell repertoires in COVID-19. Study at large: The United States, Italy and Spain were the sources of the acute and convalescent COVID-19 samples.

Study processing details: Counts of nucleated cells, estimated from reference gene primer amplification, were obtained. Only in-frame clones appear in the TCRdb table, and some are missing; sequencing was by immunoSEQ multiplex PCR. V and J calls and clone size are given by that table; D and trimming were obtained from the DNA. The table lists about 52,000 clones, 70% to 85% of them singletons, with roughly 12% in the top ten. Per germline, CDR1 MDHEN and CDR2 SYDVKM. V lost 6 bases and J 2 bases, leaving 19 bases between the germline ends. CDR3 length: 16 residues. Seattle enrolled patients during active infection and tracked them longitudinally. This clone qualifies as medium-sized (0.01 to 0.1%).

The chain carries TRBV28 and TRBJ2-5; D is unclear. Sequencing was performed on peripheral blood. The sequence was obtained from an elderly man with COVID-19, enrolled during active disease. CDR3 sequence reads: CASSFILRPLQETQYF. As DNA, the CDR3 is TGTGCCAGCAGCTTCATATTGAGGCCACTACAAGAGACCCAGTACTTC.